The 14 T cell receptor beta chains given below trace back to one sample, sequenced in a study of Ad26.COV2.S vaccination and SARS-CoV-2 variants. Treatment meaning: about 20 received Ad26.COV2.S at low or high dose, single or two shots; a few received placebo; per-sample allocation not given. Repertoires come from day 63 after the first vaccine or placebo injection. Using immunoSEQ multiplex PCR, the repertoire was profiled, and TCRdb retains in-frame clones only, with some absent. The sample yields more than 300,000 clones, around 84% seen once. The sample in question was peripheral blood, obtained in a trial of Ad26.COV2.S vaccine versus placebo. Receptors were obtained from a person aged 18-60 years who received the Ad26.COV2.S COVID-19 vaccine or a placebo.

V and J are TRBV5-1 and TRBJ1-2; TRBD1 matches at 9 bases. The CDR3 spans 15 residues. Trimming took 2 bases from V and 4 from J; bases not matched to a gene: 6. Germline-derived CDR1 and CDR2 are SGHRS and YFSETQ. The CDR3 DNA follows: TGCGCCAGCAGCTTCGAACAGGGGGCGGCCTATGGCTACACCTTC. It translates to CASSFEQGAAYGYTF.

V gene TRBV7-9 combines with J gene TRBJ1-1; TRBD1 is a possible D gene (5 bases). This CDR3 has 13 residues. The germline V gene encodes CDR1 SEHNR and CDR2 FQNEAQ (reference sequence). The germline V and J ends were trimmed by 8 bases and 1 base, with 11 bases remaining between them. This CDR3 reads CASSATGNTEAFF. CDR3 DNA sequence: TGTGCCAGCTCAGCCACAGGGAACACTGAAGCTTTCTTT.

The CDR3 coding sequence is TGCGCCAGCAGCCGGGACGGGAGCTCCTACGAGCAGTACTTC. Its protein is CASSRDGSSYEQYF. The chain has TRBV4-3 and TRBJ2-7, with D perhaps matching TRBD2 (6 bases). The CDR3 spans 14 residues. V gave up 4 bases and J gave up 0 bases, with 10 bases separating them. The V gene's germline CDR1 is LGHNA and CDR2 YSLEER.

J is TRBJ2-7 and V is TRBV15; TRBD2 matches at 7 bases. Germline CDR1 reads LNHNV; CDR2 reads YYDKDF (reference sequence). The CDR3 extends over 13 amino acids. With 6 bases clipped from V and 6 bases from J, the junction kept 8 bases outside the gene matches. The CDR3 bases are TGTGCCACCAGGGTGGGGACTATGGCCGAGCAGTACTTC. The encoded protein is CATRVGTMAEQYF. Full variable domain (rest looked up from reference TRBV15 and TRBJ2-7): DAMVIQNPRYQVTQFGKPVTLSCSQTLNHNVMYWYQQKSSQAPKLLFHYYDKDFNNEADTPDNFQSRRPNTSFCFLDIRSPGLGDTAMYLCATRVGTMAEQYFGPGTRLTVT.

The CDR3 DNA reads as TGTGCCAGCAGCTTAAGGGTGGGGGGGAGCACAGATACGCAGTATTTT. Protein product: CASSLRVGGSTDTQYF. This chain joins TRBV13 and TRBJ2-3, with 7 nucleotides matching TRBD2. Germline loops: CDR1 PRHDT, CDR2 FYEKMQ (reference sequence). J lost 0 bases, V lost 2 bases, and 5 bases had no gene match. CDR3 size: 16 residues.

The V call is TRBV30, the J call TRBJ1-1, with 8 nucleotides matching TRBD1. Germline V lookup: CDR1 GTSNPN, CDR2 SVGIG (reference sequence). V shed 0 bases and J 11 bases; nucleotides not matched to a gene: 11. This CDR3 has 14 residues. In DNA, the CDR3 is TGTGCCTGGAGTGTCGACTATAACAGGGGGACGGCTTTCTTT. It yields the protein CAWSVDYNRGTAFF.

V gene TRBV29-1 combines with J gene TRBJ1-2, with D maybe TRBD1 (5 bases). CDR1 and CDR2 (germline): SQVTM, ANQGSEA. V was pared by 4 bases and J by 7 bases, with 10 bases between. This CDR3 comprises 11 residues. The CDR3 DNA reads TGCAGCGTTGCAGGGTTTGGTGGCTACACCTTC. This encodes CSVAGFGGYTF.

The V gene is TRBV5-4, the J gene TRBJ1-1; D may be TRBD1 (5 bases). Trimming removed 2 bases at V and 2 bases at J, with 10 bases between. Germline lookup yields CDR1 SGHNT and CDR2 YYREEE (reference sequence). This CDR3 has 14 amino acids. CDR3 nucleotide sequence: TGTGCCAGCAGCTTTGCAGGGCTCAACACTGAAGCTTTCTTT. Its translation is CASSFAGLNTEAFF.

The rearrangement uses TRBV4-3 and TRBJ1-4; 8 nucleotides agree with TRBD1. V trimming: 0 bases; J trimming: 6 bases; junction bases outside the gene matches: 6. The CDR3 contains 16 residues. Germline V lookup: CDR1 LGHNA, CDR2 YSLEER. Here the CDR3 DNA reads TGCGCCAGCAGCCAAGATTGGGACAGGACCTATGAAAAACTGTTTTTT. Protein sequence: CASSQDWDRTYEKLFF.

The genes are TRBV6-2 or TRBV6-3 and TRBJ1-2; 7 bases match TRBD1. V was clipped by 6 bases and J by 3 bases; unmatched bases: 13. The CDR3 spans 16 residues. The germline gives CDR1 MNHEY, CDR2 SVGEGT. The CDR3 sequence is CASSAQTGRPYYGYTF. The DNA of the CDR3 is TGTGCCAGCAGCGCCCAGACAGGGCGTCCCTACTATGGCTACACCTTC.

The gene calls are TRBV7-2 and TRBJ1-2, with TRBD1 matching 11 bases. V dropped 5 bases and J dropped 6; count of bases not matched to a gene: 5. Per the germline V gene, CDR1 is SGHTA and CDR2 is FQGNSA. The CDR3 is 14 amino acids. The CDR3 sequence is CASSLRGQGDGYTF. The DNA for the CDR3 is TGTGCCAGCAGCCTCCGGGGACAGGGGGATGGCTACACCTTC.

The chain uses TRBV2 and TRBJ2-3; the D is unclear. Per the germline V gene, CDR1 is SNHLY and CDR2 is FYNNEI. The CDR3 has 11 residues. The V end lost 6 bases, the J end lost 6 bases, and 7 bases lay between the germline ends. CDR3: CASRVGDTQYF. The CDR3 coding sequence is TGTGCCAGCAGAGTGGGGGATACGCAGTATTTT.

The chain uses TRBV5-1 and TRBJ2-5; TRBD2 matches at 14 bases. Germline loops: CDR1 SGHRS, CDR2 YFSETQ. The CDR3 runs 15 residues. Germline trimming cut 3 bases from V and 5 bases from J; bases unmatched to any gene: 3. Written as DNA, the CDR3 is TGCGCCAGCAGCTCGACTAGCGGGGGGGCCGAGACCCAGTACTTC. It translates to CASSSTSGGAETQYF.

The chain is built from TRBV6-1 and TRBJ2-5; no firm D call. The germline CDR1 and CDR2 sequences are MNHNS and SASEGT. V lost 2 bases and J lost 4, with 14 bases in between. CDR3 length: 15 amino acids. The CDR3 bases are TGTGCCAGCAGTGAATATTTCCGGGCAGTAGAGACCCAGTACTTC. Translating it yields CASSEYFRAVETQYF.